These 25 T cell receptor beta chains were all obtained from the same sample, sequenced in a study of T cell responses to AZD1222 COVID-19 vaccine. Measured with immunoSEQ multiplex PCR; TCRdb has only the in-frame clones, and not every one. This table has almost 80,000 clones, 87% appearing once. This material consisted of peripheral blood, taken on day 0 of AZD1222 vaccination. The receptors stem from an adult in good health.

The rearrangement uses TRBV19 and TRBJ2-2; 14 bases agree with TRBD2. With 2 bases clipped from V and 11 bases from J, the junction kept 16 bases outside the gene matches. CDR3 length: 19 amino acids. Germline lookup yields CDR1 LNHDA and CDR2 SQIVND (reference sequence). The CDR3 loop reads CASSIRTDPGTSGSRELFF. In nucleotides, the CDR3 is TGTGCCAGTAGTATAAGGACAGACCCTGGGACTAGCGGGAGTCGTGAGCTGTTTTTT.

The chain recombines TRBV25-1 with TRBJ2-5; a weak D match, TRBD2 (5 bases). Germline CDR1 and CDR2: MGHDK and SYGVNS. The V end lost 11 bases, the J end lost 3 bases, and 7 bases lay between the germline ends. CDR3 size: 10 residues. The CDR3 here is CAYGEETQYF. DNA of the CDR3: TGTGCCTACGGGGAAGAGACCCAGTACTTC.

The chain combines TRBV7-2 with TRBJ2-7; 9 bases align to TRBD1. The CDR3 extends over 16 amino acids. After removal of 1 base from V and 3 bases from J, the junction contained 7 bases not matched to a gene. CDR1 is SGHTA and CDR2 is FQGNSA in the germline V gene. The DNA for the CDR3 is TGTGCCAGCAGCTTAGTGGGACCGGGACAGGGCTACGAGCAGTACTTC. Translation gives CASSLVGPGQGYEQYF.

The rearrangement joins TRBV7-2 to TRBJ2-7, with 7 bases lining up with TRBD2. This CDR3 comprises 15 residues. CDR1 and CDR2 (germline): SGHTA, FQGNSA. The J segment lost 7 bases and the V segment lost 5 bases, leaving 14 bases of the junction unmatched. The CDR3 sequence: CASSLLIAGVLEQYF. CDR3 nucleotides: TGTGCCAGCAGCCTTCTCATTGCGGGGGTCTTGGAGCAGTACTTC.

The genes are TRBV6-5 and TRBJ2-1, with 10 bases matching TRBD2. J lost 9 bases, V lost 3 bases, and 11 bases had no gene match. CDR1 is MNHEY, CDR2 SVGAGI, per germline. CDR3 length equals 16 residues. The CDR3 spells CASSYQASGRAPEQFF. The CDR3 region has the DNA TGTGCCAGCAGTTATCAGGCCAGCGGGAGGGCCCCTGAGCAGTTCTTC.

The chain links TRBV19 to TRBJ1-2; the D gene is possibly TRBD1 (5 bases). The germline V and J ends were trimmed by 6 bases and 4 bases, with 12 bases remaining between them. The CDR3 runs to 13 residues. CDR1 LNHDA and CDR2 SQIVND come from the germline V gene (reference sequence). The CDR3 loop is CASRFGAAYGYTF. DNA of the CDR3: TGTGCCAGTAGGTTTGGGGCCGCCTATGGCTACACCTTC.

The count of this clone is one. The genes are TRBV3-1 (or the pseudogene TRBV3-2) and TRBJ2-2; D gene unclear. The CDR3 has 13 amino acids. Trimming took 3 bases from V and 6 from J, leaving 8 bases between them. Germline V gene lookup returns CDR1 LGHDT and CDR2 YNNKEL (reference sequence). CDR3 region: CASSHGAAGELFF. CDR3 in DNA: TGTGCCAGCAGCCATGGCGCAGCCGGGGAGCTGTTTTTT.

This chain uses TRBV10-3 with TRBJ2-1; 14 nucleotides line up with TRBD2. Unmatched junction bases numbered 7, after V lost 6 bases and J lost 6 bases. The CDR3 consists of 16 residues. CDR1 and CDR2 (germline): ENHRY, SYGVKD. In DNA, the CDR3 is TGTGCCATCAGCGGACTAGCGGGAGGTTCCAGCAATGAGCAGTTCTTC. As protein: CAISGLAGGSSNEQFF.

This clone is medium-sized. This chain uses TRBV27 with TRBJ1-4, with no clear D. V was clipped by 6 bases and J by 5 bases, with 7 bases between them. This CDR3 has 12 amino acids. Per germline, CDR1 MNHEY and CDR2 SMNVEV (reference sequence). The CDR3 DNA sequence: TGTGCCAGCAGGGTCCCGAATGAAAAACTGTTTTTT. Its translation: CASRVPNEKLFF.

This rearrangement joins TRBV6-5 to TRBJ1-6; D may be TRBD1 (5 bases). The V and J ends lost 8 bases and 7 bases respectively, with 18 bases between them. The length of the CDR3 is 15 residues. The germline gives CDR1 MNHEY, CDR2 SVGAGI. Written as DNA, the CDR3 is TGTGCCAGCGGGACCGATCCGCTTGGGAATTCACCCCTCCACTTT. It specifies CASGTDPLGNSPLHF.

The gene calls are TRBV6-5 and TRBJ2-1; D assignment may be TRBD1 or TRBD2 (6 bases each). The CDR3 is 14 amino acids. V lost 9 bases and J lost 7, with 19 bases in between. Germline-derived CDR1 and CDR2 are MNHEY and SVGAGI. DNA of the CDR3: TGTGCCAGTACAATAGAGGGGGACTGGAATGAGCAGTTCTTC. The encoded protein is CASTIEGDWNEQFF.

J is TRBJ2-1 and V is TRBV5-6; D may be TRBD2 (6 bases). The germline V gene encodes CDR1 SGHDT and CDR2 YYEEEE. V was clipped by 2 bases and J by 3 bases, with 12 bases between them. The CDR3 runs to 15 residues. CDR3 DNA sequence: TGTGCCAGCAGCTTCGGCGGGACCGTCTACAATGAGCAGTTCTTC. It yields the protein CASSFGGTVYNEQFF. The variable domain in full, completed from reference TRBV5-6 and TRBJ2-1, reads DAGVTQSPTHLIKTRGQQVTLRCSPKSGHDTVSWYQQALGQGPQFIFQYYEEEERQRGNFPDRFSGHQFPNYSSELNVNALLLGDSALYLCASSFGGTVYNEQFFGPGTRLTVL.

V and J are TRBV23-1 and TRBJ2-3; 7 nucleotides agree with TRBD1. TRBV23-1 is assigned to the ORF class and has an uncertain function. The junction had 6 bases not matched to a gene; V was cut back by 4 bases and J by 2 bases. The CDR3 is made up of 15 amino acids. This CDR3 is CASSLSGQDTDTQYF. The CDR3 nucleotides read TGCGCCAGCAGTCTATCAGGACAGGACACAGATACGCAGTATTTT.

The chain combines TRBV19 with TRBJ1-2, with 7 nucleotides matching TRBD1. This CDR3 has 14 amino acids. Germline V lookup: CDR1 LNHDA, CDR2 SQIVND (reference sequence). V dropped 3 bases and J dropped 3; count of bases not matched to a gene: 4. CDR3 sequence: CASSIMGQYYGYTF. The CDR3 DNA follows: TGTGCCAGTAGTATTATGGGACAGTACTATGGCTACACCTTC.

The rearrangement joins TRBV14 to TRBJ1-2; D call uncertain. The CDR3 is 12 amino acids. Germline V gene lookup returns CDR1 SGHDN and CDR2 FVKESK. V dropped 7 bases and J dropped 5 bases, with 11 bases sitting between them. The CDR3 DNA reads TGTGCCAGCACCGACGGTCCATATGGCTACACCTTC. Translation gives CASTDGPYGYTF.

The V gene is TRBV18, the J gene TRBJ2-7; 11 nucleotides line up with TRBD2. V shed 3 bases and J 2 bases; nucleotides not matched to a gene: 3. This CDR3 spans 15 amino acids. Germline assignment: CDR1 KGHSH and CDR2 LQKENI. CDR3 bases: TGTGCCAGCTCACCCCCGGGACTAGCGGCCTACGAGCAGTACTTC. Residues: CASSPPGLAAYEQYF.

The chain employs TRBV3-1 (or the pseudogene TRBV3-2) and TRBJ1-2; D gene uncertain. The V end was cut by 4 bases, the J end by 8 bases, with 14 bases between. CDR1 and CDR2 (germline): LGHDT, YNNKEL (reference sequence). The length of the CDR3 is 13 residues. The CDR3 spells CASSPTGRAGYTF. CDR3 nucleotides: TGTGCCAGCAGCCCGACCGGCCGAGCAGGCTACACCTTC.

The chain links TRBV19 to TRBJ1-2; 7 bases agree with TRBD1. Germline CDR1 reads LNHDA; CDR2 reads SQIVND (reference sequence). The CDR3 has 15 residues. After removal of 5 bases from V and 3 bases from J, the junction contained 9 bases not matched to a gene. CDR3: CASSVLAGQHYGYTF. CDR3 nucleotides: TGTGCCAGTAGTGTATTAGCGGGACAGCACTATGGCTACACCTTC. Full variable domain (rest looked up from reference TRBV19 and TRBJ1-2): DGGITQSPKYLFRKEGQNVTLSCEQNLNHDAMYWYRQDPGQGLRLIYYSQIVNDFQKGDIAEGYSVSREKKESFPLTVTSAQKNPTAFYLCASSVLAGQHYGYTFGSGTRLTVV.

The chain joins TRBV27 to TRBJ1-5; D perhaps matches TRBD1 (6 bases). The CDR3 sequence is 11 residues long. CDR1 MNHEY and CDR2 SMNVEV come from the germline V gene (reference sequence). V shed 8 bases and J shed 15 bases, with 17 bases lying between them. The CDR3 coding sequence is TGTGCCAGCGGTGGGGGACAATCGTCGCATTTT. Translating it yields CASGGGQSSHF.

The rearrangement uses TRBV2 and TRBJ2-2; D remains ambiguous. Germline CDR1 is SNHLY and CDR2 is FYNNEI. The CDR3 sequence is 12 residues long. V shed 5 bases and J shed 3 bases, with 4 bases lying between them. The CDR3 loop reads CASSLYTGELFF. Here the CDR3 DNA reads TGTGCCAGCAGTTTGTACACCGGGGAGCTGTTTTTT.

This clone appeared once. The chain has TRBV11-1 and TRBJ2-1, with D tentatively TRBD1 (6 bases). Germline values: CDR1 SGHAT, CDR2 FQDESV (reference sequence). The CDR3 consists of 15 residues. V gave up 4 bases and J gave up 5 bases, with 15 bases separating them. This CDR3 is CASSSQGMPHNEQFF. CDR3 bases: TGTGCCAGCAGCTCCCAGGGGATGCCCCACAATGAGCAGTTCTTC.

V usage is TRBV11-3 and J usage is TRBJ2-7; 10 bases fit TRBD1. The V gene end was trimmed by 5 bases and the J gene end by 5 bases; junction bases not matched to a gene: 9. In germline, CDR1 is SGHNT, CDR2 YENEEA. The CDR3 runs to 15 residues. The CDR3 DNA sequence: TGTGCCAGCAGCACACGGACAGGGGGATTGAACGAGCAGTACTTC. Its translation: CASSTRTGGLNEQYF. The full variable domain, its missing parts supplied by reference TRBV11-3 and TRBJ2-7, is EAGVVQSPRYKIIEKKQPVAFWCNPISGHNTLYWYLQNLGQGPELLIRYENEEAVDDSQLPKDRFSAERLKGVDSTLKIQPAELGDSAVYLCASSTRTGGLNEQYFGPGTRLTVT.

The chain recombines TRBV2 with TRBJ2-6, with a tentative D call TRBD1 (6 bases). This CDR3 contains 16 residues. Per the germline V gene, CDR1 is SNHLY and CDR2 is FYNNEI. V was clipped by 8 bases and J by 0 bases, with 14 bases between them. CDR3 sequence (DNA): TGTGCCAGCGTCAGACAGGTGCCCTCTGGGGCCAACGTCCTGACTTTC. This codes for CASVRQVPSGANVLTF.

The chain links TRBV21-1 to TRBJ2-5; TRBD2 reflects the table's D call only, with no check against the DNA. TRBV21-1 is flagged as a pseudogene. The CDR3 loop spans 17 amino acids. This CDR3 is CASSKFYAGAFLETQYF. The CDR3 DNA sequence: TGTGCCAGCAGCAAATTTTATGCGGGTGCGTTCTTAGAGACCCAGTACTTC.

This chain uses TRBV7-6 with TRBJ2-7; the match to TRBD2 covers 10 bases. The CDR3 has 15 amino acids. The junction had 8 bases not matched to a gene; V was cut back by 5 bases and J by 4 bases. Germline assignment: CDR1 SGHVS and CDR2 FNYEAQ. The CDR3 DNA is TGTGCCAGCAGCCCTAAGGGACTAGCGAGATACGAGCAGTACTTC. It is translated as CASSPKGLARYEQYF.